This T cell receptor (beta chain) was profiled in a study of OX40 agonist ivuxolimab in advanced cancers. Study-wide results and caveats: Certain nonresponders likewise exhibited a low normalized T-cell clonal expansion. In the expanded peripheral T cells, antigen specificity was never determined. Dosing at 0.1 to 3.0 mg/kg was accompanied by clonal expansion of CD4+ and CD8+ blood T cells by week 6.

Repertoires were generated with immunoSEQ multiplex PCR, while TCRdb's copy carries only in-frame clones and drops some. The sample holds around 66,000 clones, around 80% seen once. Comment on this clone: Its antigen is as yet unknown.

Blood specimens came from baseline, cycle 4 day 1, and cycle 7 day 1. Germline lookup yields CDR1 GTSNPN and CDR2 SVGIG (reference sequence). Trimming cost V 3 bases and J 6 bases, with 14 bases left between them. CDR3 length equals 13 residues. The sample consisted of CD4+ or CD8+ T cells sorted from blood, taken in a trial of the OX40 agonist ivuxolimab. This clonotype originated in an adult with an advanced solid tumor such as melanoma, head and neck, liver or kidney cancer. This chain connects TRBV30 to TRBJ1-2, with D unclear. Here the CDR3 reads CAWRARSWDGYTF. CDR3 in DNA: TGTGCCTGGAGGGCGAGGAGCTGGGATGGCTACACCTTC.